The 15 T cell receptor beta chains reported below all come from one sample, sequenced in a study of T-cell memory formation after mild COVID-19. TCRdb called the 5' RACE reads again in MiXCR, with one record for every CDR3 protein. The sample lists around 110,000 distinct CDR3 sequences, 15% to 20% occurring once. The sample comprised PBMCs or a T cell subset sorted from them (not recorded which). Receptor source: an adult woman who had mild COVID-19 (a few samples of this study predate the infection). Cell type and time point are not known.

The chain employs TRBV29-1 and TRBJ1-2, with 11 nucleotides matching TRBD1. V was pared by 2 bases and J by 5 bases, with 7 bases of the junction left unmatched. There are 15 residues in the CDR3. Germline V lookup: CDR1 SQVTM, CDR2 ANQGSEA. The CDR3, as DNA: TGCAGCGTTGAATGGGGGACAGGGGGGAGTTATGGCTACACCTTC. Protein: CSVEWGTGGSYGYTF.

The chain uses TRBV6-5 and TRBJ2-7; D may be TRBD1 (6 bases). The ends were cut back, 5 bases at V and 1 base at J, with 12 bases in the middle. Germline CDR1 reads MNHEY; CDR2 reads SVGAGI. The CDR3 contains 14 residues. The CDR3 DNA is TGTGCCAGCAGTCTCCGGACAGCTTCCTACGAGCAGTACTTC. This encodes CASSLRTASYEQYF.

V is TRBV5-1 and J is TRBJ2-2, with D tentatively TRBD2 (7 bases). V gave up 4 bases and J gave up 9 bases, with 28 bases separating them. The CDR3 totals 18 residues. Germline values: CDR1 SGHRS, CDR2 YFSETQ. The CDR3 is CASSPTAYSGGALRELFF. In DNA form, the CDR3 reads TGCGCCAGCAGCCCCACAGCCTACTCGGGGGGCGCGCTCCGGGAGCTGTTTTTT. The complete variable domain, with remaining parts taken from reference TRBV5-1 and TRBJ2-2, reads KAGVTQTPRYLIKTRGQQVTLSCSPISGHRSVSWYQQTPGQGLQFLFEYFSETQRNKGNFPGRFSGRQFSNSRSEMNVSTLELGDSALYLCASSPTAYSGGALRELFFGEGSRLTVL.

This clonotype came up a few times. In DNA form, the CDR3 reads TGTGCCAGCAGTCCCGGACCAGCGGGGGGAGAGACCCAGTACTTC. Its translation is CASSPGPAGGETQYF. This chain uses TRBV12-3 or TRBV12-4 with TRBJ2-5; TRBD2 matches at 9 bases. Losses at the gene ends were 5 bases for V and 4 bases for J; bases not matched to a gene: 8. The CDR3 covers 15 residues.

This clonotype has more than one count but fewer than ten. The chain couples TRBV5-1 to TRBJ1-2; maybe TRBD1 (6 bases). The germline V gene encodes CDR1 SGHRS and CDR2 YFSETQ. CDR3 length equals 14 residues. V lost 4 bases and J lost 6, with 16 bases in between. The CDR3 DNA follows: TGCGCCAGCAGCACGGGGGACAACTTAAATGGCTACACCTTC. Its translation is CASSTGDNLNGYTF.

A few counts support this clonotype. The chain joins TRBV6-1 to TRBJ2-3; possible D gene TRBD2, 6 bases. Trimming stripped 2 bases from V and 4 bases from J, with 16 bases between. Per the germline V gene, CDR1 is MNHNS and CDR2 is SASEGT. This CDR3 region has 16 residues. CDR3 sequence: CASSELGTLGPDTQYF. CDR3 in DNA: TGTGCCAGCAGTGAACTCGGGACTCTGGGTCCAGATACGCAGTATTTT.

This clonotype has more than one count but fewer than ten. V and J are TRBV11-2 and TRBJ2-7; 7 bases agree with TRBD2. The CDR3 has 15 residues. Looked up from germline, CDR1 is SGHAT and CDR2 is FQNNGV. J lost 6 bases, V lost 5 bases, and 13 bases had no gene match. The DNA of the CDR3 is TGTGCCAGCAGCGCCCCGGGGGGTCTCTTGGGCGAGCAGTACTTC. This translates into CASSAPGGLLGEQYF.

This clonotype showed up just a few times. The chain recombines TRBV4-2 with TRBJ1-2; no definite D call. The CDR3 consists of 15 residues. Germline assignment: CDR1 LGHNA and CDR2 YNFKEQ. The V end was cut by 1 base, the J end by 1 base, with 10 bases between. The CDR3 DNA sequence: TGTGCCAGCAGCCAAGCCTCGATGGATAACTATGGCTACACCTTC. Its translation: CASSQASMDNYGYTF.

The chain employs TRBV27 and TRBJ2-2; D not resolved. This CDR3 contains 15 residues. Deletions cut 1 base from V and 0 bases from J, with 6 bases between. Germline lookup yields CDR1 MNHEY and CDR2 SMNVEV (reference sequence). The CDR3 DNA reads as TGTGCCAGCAGTTTATACGCAGCGAACACCGGGGAGCTGTTTTTT. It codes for CASSLYAANTGELFF.

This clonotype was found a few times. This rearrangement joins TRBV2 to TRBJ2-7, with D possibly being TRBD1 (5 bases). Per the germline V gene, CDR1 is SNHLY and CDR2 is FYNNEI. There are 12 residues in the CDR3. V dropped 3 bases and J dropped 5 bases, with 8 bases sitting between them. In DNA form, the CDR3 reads TGTGCCAGCAGTGACGCCAGGGACGAGCAGTACTTC. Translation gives CASSDARDEQYF.

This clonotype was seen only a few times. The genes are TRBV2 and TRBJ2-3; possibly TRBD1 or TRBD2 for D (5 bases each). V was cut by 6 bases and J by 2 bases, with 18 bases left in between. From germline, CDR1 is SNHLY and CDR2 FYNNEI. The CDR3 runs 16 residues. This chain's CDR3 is CASRGTRSKVTDTQYF. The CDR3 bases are TGTGCCAGCAGGGGGACCCGCTCCAAGGTCACAGATACGCAGTATTTT.

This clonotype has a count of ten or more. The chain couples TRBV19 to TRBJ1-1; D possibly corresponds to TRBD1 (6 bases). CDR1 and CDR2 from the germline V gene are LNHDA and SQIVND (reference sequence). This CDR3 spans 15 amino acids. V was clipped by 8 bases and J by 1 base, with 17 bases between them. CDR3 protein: CASAVDGGGNTEAFF. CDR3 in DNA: TGTGCCAGTGCGGTTGATGGGGGCGGGAACACTGAAGCTTTCTTT. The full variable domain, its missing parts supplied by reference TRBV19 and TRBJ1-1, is DGGITQSPKYLFRKEGQNVTLSCEQNLNHDAMYWYRQDPGQGLRLIYYSQIVNDFQKGDIAEGYSVSREKKESFPLTVTSAQKNPTAFYLCASAVDGGGNTEAFFGQGTRLTVV.

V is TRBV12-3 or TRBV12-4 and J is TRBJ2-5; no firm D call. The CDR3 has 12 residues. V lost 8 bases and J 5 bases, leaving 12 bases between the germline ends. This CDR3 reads CASAGVGETQYF. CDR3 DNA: TGTGCCAGCGCAGGTGTAGGTGAGACCCAGTACTTC.

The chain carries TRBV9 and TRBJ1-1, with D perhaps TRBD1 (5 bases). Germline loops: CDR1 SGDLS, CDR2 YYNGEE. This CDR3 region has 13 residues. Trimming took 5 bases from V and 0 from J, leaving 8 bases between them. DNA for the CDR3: TGTGCCAGCAGTAGGGGTCTGAACACTGAAGCTTTCTTT. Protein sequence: CASSRGLNTEAFF.

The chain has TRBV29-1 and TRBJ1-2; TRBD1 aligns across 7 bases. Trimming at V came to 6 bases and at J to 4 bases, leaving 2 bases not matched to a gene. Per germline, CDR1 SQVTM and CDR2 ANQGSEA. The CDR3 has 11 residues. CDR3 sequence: CSVGQSYGYTF. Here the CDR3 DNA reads TGCAGCGTGGGACAGAGCTATGGCTACACCTTC.